This T cell receptor beta chain is drawn from a study of a mutant IDH1 vaccine in newly diagnosed glioma. This clone has just one count. What it recognizes is unknown. The repertoire was sequenced with immunoSEQ multiplex PCR; TCRdb's copy has only in-frame clones and lacks some. The sample lists tens of thousands of clones; around 82% were seen once. Time point here: week 47, end of study. What each vaccine dose contained was 300 ug of mutant IDH1 20-mer peptide, accompanied by topical imiquimod. The CDR3 is 18 residues long. V lost 1 base and J lost 2; bases outside the gene matches: 8. CDR1 SGHDN and CDR2 FVKESK come from the germline V gene.

The material sequenced was PBMCs, taken from a glioma patient whose treatment included an IDH1 peptide vaccine. This chain links TRBV14 with TRBJ2-1; 10 bases align to TRBD2. This clonotype originated in a man younger than 35 with glioma. Some clones in this sample may be carry-over from other donors' samples. In DNA, the CDR3 is TGTGCCAGCAGCCAAGGCCTTCAGCGGGGGGGCCCCTACAATGAGCAGTTCTTC. It specifies CASSQGLQRGGPYNEQFF.